The 18 T cell receptor beta chains below were found in one sample sequenced in a study of regulatory T cells in long-lasting Graves disease. Investigators prepared the TCR beta libraries by applying iRepertoire HTBI primers and Arm-PCR of CDR3 regions. Each CDR3 protein gets one entry after TCRdb re-called the multiplex PCR reads with MiXCR. Among more than 400,000 distinct CDR3 sequences, 15% to 20% were seen once, and the ten largest hold 9% to 15%. This sample's time point: newly diagnosed GD, antithyroid drugs for less than 3 months. RNA extracted from PBMCs served as the sequencing template. These records were also assigned to another study, of T cells in Graves' hyperthyroidism and ophthalmopathy.

The source was peripheral blood mononuclear cells (PBMCs), collected at new diagnosis, from a patient treated with antithyroid drugs. These receptors were obtained from a middle-aged man with Graves disease.

This clonotype has a count of ten or more. The J gene is TRBJ2-2, the V gene TRBV27; D uncertain. The CDR3 totals 11 residues. Trimming shortened V by 7 bases and J by 2 bases, and 2 bases separated the two germline ends. The V gene's germline CDR1 is MNHEY and CDR2 SMNVEV (reference sequence). The CDR3 nucleotides are TGTGCCAGCACTAACACCGGGGAGCTGTTTTTT. Protein sequence: CASTNTGELFF.

This clonotype appeared many times. The chain links TRBV5-1 to TRBJ2-3; D remains unclear. Looked up from germline, CDR1 is SGHRS and CDR2 is YFSETQ. Trimming pared 0 bases from V and 2 bases from J, leaving 10 bases between. CDR3 length: 15 amino acids. The CDR3 sequence: CASSLDGKYTDTQYF. The CDR3 DNA follows: TGCGCCAGCAGCTTGGACGGAAAATACACAGATACGCAGTATTTT. Using reference TRBV5-1 and TRBJ2-3 for the parts outside the CDR3, the full variable domain is KAGVTQTPRYLIKTRGQQVTLSCSPISGHRSVSWYQQTPGQGLQFLFEYFSETQRNKGNFPGRFSGRQFSNSRSEMNVSTLELGDSALYLCASSLDGKYTDTQYFGPGTRLTVL.

The DNA for the CDR3 is TGTGCCAGCAGCGTCTTCGACAACTCCTACAATGAGCAGTTCTTC. Encoded protein: CASSVFDNSYNEQFF. The rearrangement links TRBV9 to TRBJ2-1; no firm D call. Germline V CDR1 and CDR2: SGDLS, YYNGEE. This CDR3 region has 15 residues. The V end lost 2 bases, the J end lost 0 bases, and 9 bases lay between the germline ends.

This clonotype was observed at least ten times. CDR3 sequence: CSARLAGVVYEQYF. The DNA of the CDR3 is TGCAGTGCCAGACTAGCGGGAGTGGTGTACGAGCAGTACTTC. The chain is built from TRBV20-1 and TRBJ2-7, with 12 bases identical to TRBD2. Germline V gene lookup returns CDR1 DFQATT and CDR2 SNEGSKA (reference sequence). The CDR3 loop spans 14 amino acids. V lost 6 bases, J lost 4 bases, and 7 bases stayed unmatched.

In its sample, this clonotype was seen a few times. The chain is built from TRBV12-3 or TRBV12-4 and TRBJ2-4; weak D call: TRBD2 (5 bases). The V end lost 8 bases, the J end lost 4 bases, and 21 bases lay between the germline ends. The CDR3 totals 16 residues. CDR3 sequence (DNA): TGTGCCAGCCGAGAGGGCCCCGTTGTAGGGAAAAACATTCAGTACTTC. This sequence encodes CASREGPVVGKNIQYF.

There are many counts of this clonotype. This chain connects TRBV7-8 to TRBJ1-1, with 8 positions matching TRBD1. The CDR3 totals 16 residues. The V gene end was trimmed by 5 bases and the J gene end by 0 bases; junction bases not matched to a gene: 8. The germline V gene has CDR1 SGHVS and CDR2 FQNEAQ. The CDR3 is CASSPNWDRMNTEAFF. The CDR3 region has the DNA TGTGCCAGCAGCCCAAATTGGGACAGGATGAACACTGAAGCTTTCTTT.

This clonotype was detected ten times or more. The rearrangement links TRBV11-2 to TRBJ2-7; 10 bases are shared with TRBD1. The germline gives CDR1 SGHAT, CDR2 FQNNGV. CDR3 size: 15 residues. Unmatched junction bases numbered 11, after V lost 5 bases and J lost 7 bases. CDR3 in amino acids: CASSLRDRGLLEQYF. The CDR3, as DNA: TGTGCCAGCAGCCTCCGGGACAGGGGACTCTTGGAGCAGTACTTC.

This clonotype has at least ten counts. The genes are TRBV6-9 and TRBJ2-7; TRBD1 or TRBD2 may be the D gene (5 bases each). CDR1 and CDR2 from the germline V gene are MNHGY and SVAAGI. CDR3 length: 14 residues. V was trimmed by 6 bases and J by 4 bases, leaving 16 bases between them. CDR3 loop: CASSYMGEWYEQYF. The CDR3 DNA reads TGTGCCAGCAGCTATATGGGGGAGTGGTACGAGCAGTACTTC.

This clonotype was seen more than once but under ten times. V gene TRBV9 combines with J gene TRBJ1-2, with D perhaps TRBD1 (5 bases). The germline V gene has CDR1 SGDLS and CDR2 YYNGEE. The CDR3 contains 14 residues. V shed 4 bases and J shed 6 bases, with 16 bases lying between them. The CDR3 region has the DNA TGTGCCAGCAGCCCCCCCGGGGCGGATGATGGCTACACCTTC. It codes for CASSPPGADDGYTF. The complete variable domain, with remaining parts taken from reference TRBV9 and TRBJ1-2, reads DSGVTQTPKHLITATGQRVTLRCSPRSGDLSVYWYQQSLDQGLQFLIQYYNGEERAKGNILERFSAQQFPDLHSELNLSSLELGDSALYFCASSPPGADDGYTFGSGTRLTVV.

In this sample, this clonotype turned up many times. The chain has TRBV2 and TRBJ2-1; 7 nucleotides agree with TRBD2. This CDR3 has 12 residues. The V segment lost 7 bases and the J segment 3 bases; nucleotides outside the gene matches: 0. The germline V gene encodes CDR1 SNHLY and CDR2 FYNNEI. CDR3 bases: TGTGCCAGCACTAGCGGCTACAATGAGCAGTTCTTC. It yields the protein CASTSGYNEQFF.

This clonotype was recorded once. The chain employs TRBV28 and TRBJ2-5; 9 bases fit TRBD1. Germline V gives CDR1 MDHEN, CDR2 SYDVKM. Trimming removed 6 bases from V and 2 bases from J; junction bases left unmatched: 7. The CDR3 spans 15 residues. CDR3 sequence: CASRPAGTGQETQYF. The CDR3 DNA follows: TGTGCCAGCAGACCCGCCGGGACAGGGCAAGAGACCCAGTACTTC. The whole variable domain, filled in from reference TRBV28 and TRBJ2-5, reads DVKVTQSSRYLVKRTGEKVFLECVQDMDHENMFWYRQDPGLGLRLIYFSYDVKMKEKGDIPEGYSVSREKKERFSLILESASTNQTSMYLCASRPAGTGQETQYFGPGTRLLVL.

The table lists this clonotype with a few counts. The chain combines TRBV27 with TRBJ2-3, with a tentative D call TRBD1 (7 bases). Germline V gene sequence: CDR1 MNHEY, CDR2 SMNVEV (reference sequence). CDR3 length: 16 amino acids. Between the trimmed V and J ends, which lost 4 bases and 2 bases, there was a span of 16 bases. The DNA of the CDR3 is TGTGCCAGCAGTTGGAGGGGGCGCGGAAACACAGATACGCAGTATTTT. It translates to CASSWRGRGNTDTQYF.

This clonotype occurred a few times. This rearrangement joins TRBV14 to TRBJ2-2; D uncertain. The CDR3 consists of 17 residues. CDR1 and CDR2 (germline): SGHDN, FVKESK. Between the trimmed V and J ends, which lost 0 bases and 4 bases, there was a span of 15 bases. In nucleotides, the CDR3 is TGTGCCAGCAGCCAAGATCACCCCTCGGGTAGCACCGGGGAGCTGTTTTTT. Translated, it gives CASSQDHPSGSTGELFF.

This clonotype was seen repeatedly, ten times or more. One end of the junction does not line up with germline, which may come from a read error. J is TRBJ1-2 and V is TRBV5-1, with 9 bases matching TRBD1. The CDR3 consists of 14 residues. Germline CDR1 and CDR2: SGHRS and YFSETQ. The CDR3 loop is CASSSGQGGYGYTF. The CDR3 DNA sequence: TGTGCCAGCAGCTCGGGACAGGGAGGCTATGGCTACACCTTC.

Ten or more counts support this clonotype. The rearrangement uses TRBV18 and TRBJ2-1, with D unresolved. This CDR3 has 13 amino acids. Trimming shortened V by 5 bases and J by 6 bases, and 11 bases separated the two germline ends. The germline gives CDR1 KGHSH, CDR2 LQKENI. For the CDR3, the DNA is TGTGCCAGCTCATCTCAGACCCGCAATGAGCAGTTCTTC. Translated, it gives CASSSQTRNEQFF. Complete variable domain (other parts from reference TRBV18 and TRBJ2-1): NAGVMQNPRHLVRRRGQEARLRCSPMKGHSHVYWYRQLPEEGLKFMVYLQKENIIDESGMPKERFSAEFPKEGPSILRIQQVVRGDSAAYFCASSSQTRNEQFFGPGTRLTVL.

This clonotype has just a few counts. V is TRBV6-1 and J is TRBJ1-4, with a possible D match to TRBD1 (5 bases). Germline V gene sequence: CDR1 MNHNS, CDR2 SASEGT. V dropped 0 bases and J dropped 7 bases, with 12 bases sitting between them. CDR3 size: 15 residues. CDR3 region: CASSEAGTGFEKLFF. In nucleotides, the CDR3 is TGTGCCAGCAGTGAAGCGGGTACAGGCTTTGAAAAACTGTTTTTT.

This clonotype was detected many times. The chain joins TRBV2 to TRBJ2-1; D is perhaps TRBD2 (6 bases). Germline loops: CDR1 SNHLY, CDR2 FYNNEI. The CDR3 is made up of 16 amino acids. Trimming pared 7 bases from V and 7 bases from J, leaving 23 bases between. The CDR3 is CASTPTQGLTLNEQFF. The CDR3 bases are TGTGCCAGCACCCCCACTCAGGGACTGACTTTGAATGAGCAGTTCTTC.

As concerns this clonotype: A clone one base away is much larger, so this may be a read error. The chain uses TRBV2 and TRBJ2-2; D possibly corresponds to TRBD1 (6 bases). The CDR3 is 13 residues long. The V end was cut by 6 bases, the J end by 6 bases, with 11 bases between. CDR1 is SNHLY, CDR2 FYNNEI, per germline. In DNA, the CDR3 is TGTGCCAGCAGGCCCAGACAGGCCGGGGAGCTGTTTTTT. It translates to CASRPRQAGELFF.